Following are 7 T cell receptor beta chains from one sample sequenced in a study of T cell responses to AZD1222 COVID-19 vaccine. Profiling relied on immunoSEQ multiplex PCR, and the TCRdb table lists in-frame clones only, not all of them. The data contain over 150,000 clones, about 85% of them singletons. The sample was peripheral blood, taken on day 0 of AZD1222 vaccination. The origin of the receptors is an adult in good health.

This clone has a single count. This chain joins TRBV6-5 and TRBJ1-1; tentatively, D is TRBD1 (5 bases). The CDR3 covers 14 residues. Per the germline V gene, CDR1 is MNHEY and CDR2 is SVGAGI. Deletions cut 5 bases from V and 7 bases from J, with 17 bases between. The CDR3 region has the DNA TGTGCCAGCAGTAGCCAGCAGGAGCAGGGTGAAGCTTTCTTT. Translating it yields CASSSQQEQGEAFF.

V is TRBV12-3 or TRBV12-4 and J is TRBJ2-5; D is unclear. The CDR3 contains 12 residues. Trimming pared 8 bases from V and 5 bases from J, leaving 12 bases between. The DNA of the CDR3 is TGTGCCAGCCGAGGCCCAAGCGAGACCCAGTACTTC. This gives the protein CASRGPSETQYF.

This chain connects TRBV7-6 to TRBJ2-5, with 10 nucleotides matching TRBD2. V lost 5 bases, J lost 9 bases, and 12 bases stayed unmatched. There are 15 residues in the CDR3. CDR1 is SGHVS and CDR2 is FNYEAQ in the germline V gene. The CDR3: CASSQRTSGREAQYF. The CDR3 DNA follows: TGTGCCAGCAGCCAACGGACTAGCGGCCGAGAAGCCCAGTACTTC.

The V call is TRBV11-2, the J call TRBJ2-1; D unclear. In germline, CDR1 is SGHAT, CDR2 FQNNGV. The CDR3 is made up of 15 amino acids. Trimming removed 0 bases from V and 8 bases from J, with 14 bases in between. CDR3 bases: TGTGCCAGCAGCTTAGATATAAGTCAGAGTGATGAGCAGTTCTTC. Its protein is CASSLDISQSDEQFF.

This CDR3 reads CATSKTAQETQYF. CDR3 bases: TGTGCCACCAGCAAGACGGCACAAGAGACCCAGTACTTC. This chain connects TRBV15 to TRBJ2-5; no firm D call. Germline loops: CDR1 LNHNV, CDR2 YYDKDF (reference sequence). V lost 4 bases to trimming and J lost 2 bases, with 8 bases between them. The CDR3 is 13 residues long.

The V call is TRBV6-6, the J call TRBJ2-3; D might be TRBD2 (5 bases). Per germline, CDR1 MNHNY and CDR2 SVGAGI (reference sequence). The V and J ends lost 7 bases and 1 base respectively, with 9 bases between them. This CDR3 has 13 amino acids. The CDR3 loop is CASIRDRTDTQYF. Here the CDR3 DNA reads TGTGCCAGCATCCGGGATCGCACAGATACGCAGTATTTT.

In nucleotides, the CDR3 is TGTGCCATCAGGCAGGGAAGGTCGAACACAGATACGCAGTATTTT. Translated, it gives CAIRQGRSNTDTQYF. This chain uses TRBV10-3 with TRBJ2-3, with a tentative D call TRBD1 (5 bases). The CDR3 is 15 residues long. Per the germline V gene, CDR1 is ENHRY and CDR2 is SYGVKD. The V and J ends lost 6 bases and 2 bases respectively, with 15 bases between them.